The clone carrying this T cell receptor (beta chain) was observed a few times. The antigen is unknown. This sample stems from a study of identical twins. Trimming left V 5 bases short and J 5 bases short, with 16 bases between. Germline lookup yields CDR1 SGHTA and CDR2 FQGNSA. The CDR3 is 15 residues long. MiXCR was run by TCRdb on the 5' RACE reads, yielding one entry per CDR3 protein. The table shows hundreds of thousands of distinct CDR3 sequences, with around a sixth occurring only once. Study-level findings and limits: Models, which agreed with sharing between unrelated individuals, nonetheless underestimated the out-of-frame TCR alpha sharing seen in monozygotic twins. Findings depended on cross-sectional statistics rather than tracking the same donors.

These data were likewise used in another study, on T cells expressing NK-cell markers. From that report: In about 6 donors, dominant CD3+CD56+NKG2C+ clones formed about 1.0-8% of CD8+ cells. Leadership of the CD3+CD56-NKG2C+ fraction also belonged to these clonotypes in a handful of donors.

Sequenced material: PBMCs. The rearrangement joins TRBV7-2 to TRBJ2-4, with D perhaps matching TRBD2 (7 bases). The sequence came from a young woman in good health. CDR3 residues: CASSVVGGGENIQYF. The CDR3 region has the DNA TGTGCCAGCAGCGTCGTTGGGGGGGGCGAAAACATTCAGTACTTC.